This TCR beta chain was obtained from a study of T-cell memory formation after mild COVID-19. TCRdb re-called the 5' RACE reads with MiXCR, one entry per CDR3 protein. The table has some 300,000 distinct CDR3 sequences, roughly a fifth seen once. CDR3 length: 14 residues. V shed 2 bases and J shed 5 bases, with 15 bases lying between them. Germline-derived CDR1 and CDR2 are DFQATT and SNEGSKA (reference sequence). Of note for this clonotype: The antigen remains unidentified.

Regarding the study as a whole: Clones that shrank (day 15 to 85) were balanced CD4/CD8, whereas later expanders leaned CD4+.

The TCR originated in a man between 18 and 29 years old who had mild COVID-19 (a few samples of this study predate the infection). Cell type and time point are not known. The rearrangement joins TRBV20-1 to TRBJ2-5; D could derive from TRBD1 or TRBD2 (5 bases each). Sequencing was done on a sample of PBMCs or a T cell subset sorted from them (not recorded which). CDR3 amino acids: CSARQLGARETQYF. The DNA for the CDR3 is TGCAGTGCTAGACAGCTCGGGGCCCGGGAGACCCAGTACTTC.